The 5 T cell receptor beta chains given below trace back to one sample, sequenced in a study of blood T cell repertoires in COVID-19 (dated by TCRdb to the early 2020s). Library method: the immunoSEQ multiplex PCR assay. Drawn from immuneACCESS, this table holds only the in-frame rearrangements with V and J called that TCRdb kept. Clones are partly lost; checked studies trace under half to an unresolved V gene and leave the rest unexplained. The sample has tens of thousands of clones on record, roughly nine tenths of them singletons. In total, the top ten clones hold roughly 7% of the sample. The sequencing input was peripheral blood. These receptors all come from an older woman with active or convalescent COVID-19.

CDR3 sequence: CASSQQTENYGYTF. CDR3 DNA sequence: TGTGCCAGCAGCCAACAGACAGAGAACTATGGCTACACCTTC. This chain joins TRBV16 and TRBJ1-2; possibly TRBD1 for D (5 bases). The length of the CDR3 is 14 residues. CDR1 and CDR2 (germline): KGHSY, FQNENV. V shed 2 bases and J shed 2 bases, with 9 bases lying between them.

The gene calls are TRBV7-8 and TRBJ2-1; D remains unclear. The germline V gene has CDR1 SGHVS and CDR2 FQNEAQ. The CDR3 loop spans 13 amino acids. Trimming removed 2 bases from V and 4 bases from J, with 6 bases in between. This CDR3 reads CASSLIGYNEQFF. The CDR3 bases are TGTGCCAGCAGCTTAATCGGTTACAATGAGCAGTTCTTC.

The chain combines TRBV6-6 with TRBJ1-3, with 7 bases that match TRBD1. The CDR3 is made up of 16 amino acids. The germline V gene encodes CDR1 MNHNY and CDR2 SVGAGI (reference sequence). V gave up 5 bases and J gave up 4 bases; unmatched junction bases: 11. The CDR3 nucleotides read TGTGCCAGCAGTCGAGGACAAACGACAGGGGGAAACACCATATATTTT. It translates to CASSRGQTTGGNTIYF.

V gene TRBV27 combines with J gene TRBJ2-3; TRBD1 matches 8 bases. Trimming removed 6 bases from V and 6 bases from J; junction bases left unmatched: 8. This CDR3 has 14 amino acids. The germline V gene encodes CDR1 MNHEY and CDR2 SMNVEV (reference sequence). The CDR3 is CASSGQGASDTQYF. CDR3 DNA sequence: TGTGCCAGCAGCGGACAGGGAGCATCGGATACGCAGTATTTT.

This clone has only a few counts. The J gene is TRBJ1-5, the V gene TRBV5-5; no clear D gene. Trimming cost V 4 bases and J 2 bases, with 10 bases left between them. The CDR3 runs 14 residues. Germline lookup yields CDR1 SGHKS and CDR2 YYEKEE (reference sequence). CDR3 sequence: CASSPVVGNQPQHF. The CDR3, as DNA: TGTGCCAGCAGCCCGGTAGTGGGCAATCAGCCCCAGCATTTT.